The source of this T cell receptor (beta chain) is a study of CD8 T cells in Susac syndrome. Random hexamers served to reverse transcribe roughly 0.45 to 1 ug RNA. Amplification of the TCR beta CDR3 was carried out by immunoSEQ multiplex PCR, which spanned a total of 54 Vbeta and 13 Jbeta segments. Using its own MiXCR run on the immunoSEQ multiplex PCR reads, TCRdb lists one record per CDR3 protein. The repertoire holds roughly 130,000 distinct CDR3 sequences, with about 94% as singletons. Sequencing of TCR beta was undertaken in CD8+ and CD4+ T cells derived from blood. Relapsing-remitting disease, either stable or active, was present in the treatment-naive patients who were the multiple sclerosis controls. TEMRA cells were enriched by FACS, while CD8+ and CD4+ T cells were obtained through a negative isolation that was performed magnetically. V was pared by 6 bases and J by 0 bases, with 6 bases of the junction left unmatched. Germline V gene sequence: CDR1 SEHNR, CDR2 FQNEAQ (reference sequence). The CDR3 is 15 residues long.

The clonotype originates from a human donor with multiple sclerosis. Sequenced material: CD4+ T cells from PBMCs. The chain joins TRBV7-9 to TRBJ2-3; 7 bases are a match to TRBD1. The CDR3 bases are TGTGCCAGCAGTCGCCGGGACAGAAGCACAGATACGCAGTATTTT. Encoded protein: CASSRRDRSTDTQYF. Supplemented by reference TRBV7-9 and TRBJ2-3, the full variable domain reads DTGVSQNPRHKITKRGQNVTFRCDPISEHNRLYWYRQTLGQGPEFLTYFQNEAQLEKSRLLSDRFSAERPKGSFSTLEIQRTEQGDSAMYLCASSRRDRSTDTQYFGPGTRLTVL.